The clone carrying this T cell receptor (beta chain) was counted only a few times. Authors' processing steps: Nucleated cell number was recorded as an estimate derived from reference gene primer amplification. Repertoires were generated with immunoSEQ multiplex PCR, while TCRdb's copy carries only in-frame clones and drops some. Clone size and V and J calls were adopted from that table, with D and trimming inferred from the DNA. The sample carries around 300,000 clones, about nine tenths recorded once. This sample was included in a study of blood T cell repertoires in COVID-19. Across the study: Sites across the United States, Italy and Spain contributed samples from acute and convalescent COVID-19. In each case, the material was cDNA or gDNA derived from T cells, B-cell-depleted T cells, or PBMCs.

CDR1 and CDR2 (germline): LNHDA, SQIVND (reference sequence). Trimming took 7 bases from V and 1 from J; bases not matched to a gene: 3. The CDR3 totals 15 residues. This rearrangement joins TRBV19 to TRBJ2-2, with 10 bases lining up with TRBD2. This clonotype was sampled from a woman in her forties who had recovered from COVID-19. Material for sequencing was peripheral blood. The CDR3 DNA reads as TGTGCCAGTAAAGGACTAGCGGTGAACACCGGGGAGCTGTTTTTT. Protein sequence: CASKGLAVNTGELFF. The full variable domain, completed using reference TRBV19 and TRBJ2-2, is DGGITQSPKYLFRKEGQNVTLSCEQNLNHDAMYWYRQDPGQGLRLIYYSQIVNDFQKGDIAEGYSVSREKKESFPLTVTSAQKNPTAFYLCASKGLAVNTGELFFGEGSRLTVL.